The 27 T cell receptor beta chains listed next were all sequenced from one sample in a study of blood T cell repertoires in COVID-19. Generated by immunoSEQ multiplex PCR, the TCRdb table keeps only in-frame clones and is missing some. The sample lists some 49,000 clones, 81% seen once, with around 24% in the top ten. The sequenced sample was peripheral blood. The receptors were gathered from a woman of 80 years or more with COVID-19, enrolled during active disease.

As for this clone: The junction shows a germline mismatch at one end, possibly a read error. V and J are TRBV7-7 and TRBJ2-2, with D perhaps matching TRBD2 (7 bases). The CDR3 has 17 amino acids. Germline CDR1 reads SSHAT; CDR2 reads FNYEAQ (reference sequence). The CDR3 DNA follows: TGTGCTAGCAGCCCGAGGGGGGGGTCATCGAACACCGGGGAGCTGTTTTTT. It encodes CASSPRGGSSNTGELFF.

V usage is TRBV28 and J usage is TRBJ2-7; maybe TRBD1 (6 bases). CDR3 length: 16 amino acids. Germline CDR1 is MDHEN and CDR2 is SYDVKM. The V and J ends lost 5 bases and 1 base respectively, with 18 bases between them. DNA for the CDR3: TGTGCCAGCAGTACCTCCCACCGGGACACTTCCTACGAGCAGTACTTC. As protein: CASSTSHRDTSYEQYF.

The chain is built from TRBV7-2 and TRBJ2-3; 13 positions match TRBD2. Trimming cost V 4 bases and J 6 bases; bases outside gene matches: 7. This CDR3 has 16 amino acids. Germline lookup yields CDR1 SGHTA and CDR2 FQGNSA. Written as DNA, the CDR3 is TGTGCCAGCAGCTCCAGGACTAGCGGGAGCAGGGATACGCAGTATTTT. Translated, it gives CASSSRTSGSRDTQYF.

In DNA form, the CDR3 reads TGCGCCAGCAGCCTGACCTCGGGGGTTGGCTACACCTTC. Protein product: CASSLTSGVGYTF. The chain recombines TRBV5-1 with TRBJ1-2; D perhaps matches TRBD1 (5 bases). Between the trimmed V and J ends, which lost 4 bases and 7 bases, there was a span of 14 bases. The CDR3 loop spans 13 amino acids. Germline-derived CDR1 and CDR2 are SGHRS and YFSETQ.

The gene calls are TRBV4-2 and TRBJ2-2; TRBD1 aligns across 8 bases. This CDR3 region has 18 residues. Germline V gene lookup returns CDR1 LGHNA and CDR2 YNFKEQ. V dropped 4 bases and J dropped 6; count of bases not matched to a gene: 16. CDR3 sequence: CASSRGETWTGIPGELFF. CDR3 sequence (DNA): TGTGCCAGCAGCCGGGGAGAGACATGGACAGGGATTCCCGGGGAGCTGTTTTTT.

V is TRBV29-1 and J is TRBJ2-3; TRBD2 is a possible D gene (5 bases). The CDR3 contains 15 residues. The V end lost 6 bases, the J end lost 0 bases, and 16 bases lay between the germline ends. Germline V gene data show CDR1 as SQVTM and CDR2 as ANQGSEA. Here the CDR3 reads CSVNTLATSTDTQYF. CDR3 DNA sequence: TGCAGCGTGAATACTCTAGCAACTAGCACAGATACGCAGTATTTT.

The chain combines TRBV7-3 with TRBJ2-1; 12 positions match TRBD2. The CDR3 covers 16 residues. The germline V gene has CDR1 SGHTA and CDR2 FQGTGA. V lost 4 bases, J lost 4 bases, and 5 bases stayed unmatched. The CDR3 sequence is CASSSRTSGTYNEQFF. In DNA form, the CDR3 reads TGTGCCAGCAGCTCCCGGACTAGCGGGACTTACAATGAGCAGTTCTTC.

The rearrangement links TRBV6-5 to TRBJ1-2; D unclear. Germline CDR1 MNHEY, CDR2 SVGAGI. Deletions cut 10 bases from V and 1 base from J, with 10 bases between. The CDR3 sequence is 12 residues long. CDR3 nucleotide sequence: TGTGCCACCACGACACTTAACTATGGCTACACCTTC. It is translated as CATTTLNYGYTF.

A single count supports this clone. This chain connects TRBV6-5 to TRBJ1-5; a weak D match, TRBD1 (6 bases). Trimming took off 6 bases at V and 4 bases at J, with 13 bases between the two ends. Germline lookup yields CDR1 MNHEY and CDR2 SVGAGI. The CDR3 contains 14 residues. This CDR3 is CASRGPDRNQPQHF. CDR3 coding DNA: TGTGCCAGCAGGGGCCCCGACAGGAATCAGCCCCAGCATTTT.

This clone was seen a single time. The chain carries TRBV3-1 (or the pseudogene TRBV3-2) and TRBJ2-7; 7 bases agree with TRBD2. The J segment lost 0 bases and the V segment lost 4 bases, leaving 9 bases of the junction unmatched. This CDR3 has 16 amino acids. Per germline, CDR1 LGHDT and CDR2 YNNKEL (reference sequence). The CDR3 sequence is CASSLAGRTSSYEQYF. CDR3 in DNA: TGTGCCAGCAGCCTCGCCGGCAGGACTAGCTCCTACGAGCAGTACTTC.

This clone appeared once. V is TRBV3-1 (or the pseudogene TRBV3-2) and J is TRBJ1-1; D gene uncertain. The V end was cut by 5 bases, the J end by 5 bases, with 15 bases between. CDR3 length equals 14 residues. Germline CDR1 and CDR2: LGHDT and YNNKEL (reference sequence). The CDR3 reads CASSRWGEATEAFF. The CDR3 DNA sequence: TGTGCCAGCAGCAGGTGGGGAGAGGCGACTGAAGCTTTCTTT.

The genes are TRBV3-1 (or the pseudogene TRBV3-2) and TRBJ2-5; perhaps TRBD2 as D (6 bases). V lost 0 bases to trimming and J lost 7 bases, with 12 bases between them. Germline V gene data show CDR1 as LGHDT and CDR2 as YNNKEL (reference sequence). This CDR3 comprises 14 residues. The CDR3 here is CASSQDWRVGTQYF. The CDR3 nucleotides are TGTGCCAGCAGCCAAGATTGGAGGGTAGGGACCCAGTACTTC.

The chain joins TRBV7-2 to TRBJ1-4, with 7 nucleotides matching TRBD1. CDR1 SGHTA and CDR2 FQGNSA come from the germline V gene. This CDR3 comprises 18 residues. V dropped 3 bases and J dropped 0; count of bases not matched to a gene: 10. The CDR3 DNA is TGTGCCAGCAGCTTCGTTACAGGGGCCCTTGCAACTAATGAAAAACTGTTTTTT. This encodes CASSFVTGALATNEKLFF.

This clone has only one observation. J is TRBJ2-7 and V is TRBV4-1, with D maybe TRBD1 (6 bases). CDR3 size: 16 residues. V lost 1 base and J 0 bases, leaving 13 bases between the germline ends. Germline CDR1 and CDR2: MGHRA and YSYEKL. The CDR3 reads CASSQGQDWYSYEQYF. The DNA of the CDR3 is TGCGCCAGCAGCCAAGGACAGGACTGGTACTCCTACGAGCAGTACTTC.

The chain links TRBV27 to TRBJ2-2, with D possibly being TRBD2 (5 bases). CDR3 length: 15 amino acids. CDR1 is MNHEY and CDR2 is SMNVEV in the germline V gene (reference sequence). V was shortened by 5 bases and J by 3 bases, with 13 bases between the two germline ends. The chain's CDR3 is CASSRAGAHTGELFF. The CDR3 DNA follows: TGTGCCAGCAGTCGGGCGGGCGCACACACCGGGGAGCTGTTTTTT.

The V gene is TRBV7-8, the J gene TRBJ1-6; 7 nucleotides match TRBD1. V shed 4 bases, J shed 4 bases, and the junction held 4 bases outside the gene matches. This CDR3 has 15 residues. Looked up from germline, CDR1 is SGHVS and CDR2 is FQNEAQ. This CDR3 reads CASSSGGQYNSPLHF. The DNA for the CDR3 is TGTGCCAGCAGCTCCGGGGGACAGTATAATTCACCCCTCCACTTT. The whole variable domain, remainder taken from reference TRBV7-8 and TRBJ1-6, is GAGVSQSPRYKVAKRGQDVALRCDPISGHVSLFWYQQALGQGPEFLTYFQNEAQLDKSGLPSDRFFAERPEGSVSTLKIQRTQQEDSAVYLCASSSGGQYNSPLHFGNGTRLTVT.

This clone was observed a handful of times. The chain recombines TRBV7-3 with TRBJ2-1; 10 bases map to TRBD2. The CDR3 is 16 residues long. V was clipped by 1 base and J by 9 bases; unmatched bases: 9. The germline V gene has CDR1 SGHTA and CDR2 FQGTGA. The CDR3 bases are TGTGCCAGCAGCTTAAAACCTAGCGGGAGTGGGAGTGAGCAGTTCTTC. The encoded protein is CASSLKPSGSGSEQFF.

The rearrangement links TRBV19 to TRBJ2-1, with 9 bases lining up with TRBD2. V dropped 5 bases and J dropped 10; count of bases not matched to a gene: 12. Germline loops: CDR1 LNHDA, CDR2 SQIVND (reference sequence). The CDR3 contains 15 residues. The CDR3 spells CASSQGVAGVKEQFF. CDR3 coding DNA: TGTGCCAGTAGTCAAGGGGTAGCGGGAGTGAAAGAGCAGTTCTTC.

The rearrangement uses TRBV7-2 and TRBJ1-2; D not certain. Trimming removed 1 base at V and 3 bases at J, with 12 bases between. This CDR3 is 15 amino acids long. The germline CDR1 and CDR2 sequences are SGHTA and FQGNSA. CDR3 protein: CASSLGQRGYYGYTF. The CDR3 nucleotides read TGTGCCAGCAGCTTAGGCCAACGCGGATACTATGGCTACACCTTC.

This chain's CDR3 is CASSEPPGRGGANVLTF. As DNA, the CDR3 is TGTGCCAGCAGTGAACCCCCTGGGAGGGGAGGGGCCAACGTCCTGACTTTC. The J gene is TRBJ2-6, the V gene TRBV6-1; 7 nucleotides align to TRBD2. V lost 2 bases, J lost 4 bases, and 8 bases stayed unmatched. CDR3 size: 17 residues. Looked up from germline, CDR1 is MNHNS and CDR2 is SASEGT.

The V and J genes are TRBV19 and TRBJ1-3; no clear D gene. The CDR3 totals 12 residues. Germline V gives CDR1 LNHDA, CDR2 SQIVND (reference sequence). V dropped 7 bases and J dropped 0 bases, with 4 bases sitting between them. In DNA, the CDR3 is TGTGCCAGTATCAGCTCTGGAAACACCATATATTTT. Translation gives CASISSGNTIYF.

The V gene is TRBV9, the J gene TRBJ2-1; 9 bases are a match to TRBD2. Trimming took 0 bases from V and 3 from J; bases not matched to a gene: 13. The CDR3 runs 19 residues. Looked up from germline, CDR1 is SGDLS and CDR2 is YYNGEE. The CDR3 sequence is CASSVAGRVAGVGYNEQFF. The CDR3 DNA reads TGTGCCAGCAGCGTAGCCGGGAGGGTAGCGGGAGTCGGCTACAATGAGCAGTTCTTC.

This clone was counted between two and nine times. CDR3: CATGQRDRTDTQYF. The DNA for the CDR3 is TGTGCCACCGGCCAGCGGGATCGCACAGATACGCAGTATTTT. The V and J genes are TRBV24-1 and TRBJ2-3, with TRBD2 identical over 7 bases. Losses at the gene ends were 9 bases for V and 1 base for J; bases not matched to a gene: 6. The germline V gene encodes CDR1 KGHDR and CDR2 SFDVKD. The CDR3 contains 14 residues.

The table lists this clone with a count of one. This chain connects TRBV7-6 to TRBJ2-3; 10 positions match TRBD2. The CDR3 totals 16 residues. Germline trimming cut 2 bases from V and 2 bases from J; bases unmatched to any gene: 4. In germline, CDR1 is SGHVS, CDR2 FNYEAQ. The CDR3 coding sequence is TGTGCCAGCAGCTTATGGACTAGCGGACACACAGATACGCAGTATTTT. Translation gives CASSLWTSGHTDTQYF.

This clone was detected only a few times. The V call is TRBV29-1, the J call TRBJ2-3; possibly TRBD2 for D (5 bases). V was shortened by 2 bases and J by 0 bases, with 6 bases between the two germline ends. Germline CDR1 is SQVTM and CDR2 is ANQGSEA. The CDR3 extends over 13 amino acids. CDR3 coding DNA: TGCAGCGTTGAACGGGAAAGCACAGATACGCAGTATTTT. This sequence encodes CSVERESTDTQYF.

V usage is TRBV5-1 and J usage is TRBJ2-2, with 9 bases identical to TRBD2. CDR3 size: 17 residues. The germline CDR1 and CDR2 sequences are SGHRS and YFSETQ. V trimming: 3 bases; J trimming: 6 bases; junction bases outside the gene matches: 12. The CDR3: CASSSGFVAGVAGELFF. Written as DNA, the CDR3 is TGCGCCAGCAGCTCCGGGTTTGTAGCGGGAGTGGCCGGGGAGCTGTTTTTT.

V gene TRBV18 combines with J gene TRBJ2-3; D possibly corresponds to TRBD2 (6 bases). Deletions cut 5 bases from V and 0 bases from J, with 12 bases between. From germline, CDR1 is KGHSH and CDR2 LQKENI. The CDR3 extends over 15 amino acids. CDR3 protein: CASSTTSLSTDTQYF. CDR3 DNA: TGTGCCAGCTCAACGACTAGTCTCAGCACAGATACGCAGTATTTT.